The TCR beta chain described here comes from a study of regulatory T cells in long-lasting Graves disease. Study-wide results and limits: Peripheral blood was the sole material, not thyroid tissue.

The CDR3 sequence is 15 residues long. Trimming took 1 base from V and 4 from J, leaving 14 bases between them. Germline V CDR1 and CDR2: SEHNR, FQNEAQ (reference sequence). Time point specified: newly diagnosed GD, antithyroid drugs for less than 3 months. There was RNA extracted from PBMCs, and the TCR library was made from it. Doctors identified Graves' disease using the American Thyroid Association guidelines. This clonotype has a count of ten or more. The antigen is unknown. Through Arm-PCR of CDR3 regions and iRepertoire HTBI primers, TCR beta libraries were built. A single record per CDR3 protein comes from TCRdb applying MiXCR to the multiplex PCR reads. This sample has approximately 400,000 distinct CDR3 sequences, with 15% found just once. These sequences were also reported in another study, on T cells in Graves' hyperthyroidism and ophthalmopathy. Turning to that study: HTBI primers drove first-round RT-PCR of the TCR CDR3. Blood shared most expanded thyroid clonotypes above 0.001.

This receptor was obtained from a woman younger than 45 with Graves disease. This chain connects TRBV7-9 to TRBJ2-7; possibly TRBD1 for D (5 bases). The sequenced sample was peripheral blood mononuclear cells (PBMCs), obtained at new diagnosis, from a patient treated with antithyroid drugs. The CDR3 bases are TGTGCCAGCAGCTTAGATATGGGCAGGGAATACGAGCAGTACTTC. Translation gives CASSLDMGREYEQYF.